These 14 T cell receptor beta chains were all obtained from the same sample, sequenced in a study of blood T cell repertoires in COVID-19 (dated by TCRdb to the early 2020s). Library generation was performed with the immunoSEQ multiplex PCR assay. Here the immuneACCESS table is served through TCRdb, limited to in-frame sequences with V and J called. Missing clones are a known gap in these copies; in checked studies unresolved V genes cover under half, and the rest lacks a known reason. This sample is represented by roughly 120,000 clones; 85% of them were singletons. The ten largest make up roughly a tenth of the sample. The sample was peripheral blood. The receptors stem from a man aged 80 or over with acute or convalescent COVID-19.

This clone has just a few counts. The CDR3 here is CASSVGLANYEQYF. As DNA, the CDR3 is TGTGCCAGCAGCGTGGGACTAGCGAACTACGAGCAGTACTTC. The chain employs TRBV9 and TRBJ2-7, with 10 nucleotides matching TRBD2. In germline, CDR1 is SGDLS, CDR2 YYNGEE. The junction had 2 bases not matched to a gene; V was cut back by 2 bases and J by 3 bases. The CDR3 contains 14 residues.

The CDR3 coding sequence is TGTGCCAGCAGCCTCATACGGACAGACGAAGCAGTGGAGACCCAGTACTTC. Translating it yields CASSLIRTDEAVETQYF. The chain combines TRBV3-1 (or the pseudogene TRBV3-2) with TRBJ2-5; TRBD1 might be the D (6 bases). V lost 4 bases and J lost 5, with 23 bases in between. This CDR3 contains 17 residues. Germline lookup yields CDR1 LGHDT and CDR2 YNNKEL (reference sequence).

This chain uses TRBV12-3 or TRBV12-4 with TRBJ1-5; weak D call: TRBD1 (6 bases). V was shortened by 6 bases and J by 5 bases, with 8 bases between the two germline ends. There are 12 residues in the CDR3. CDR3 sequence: CASRKGDQPQHF. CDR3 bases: TGTGCCAGCAGAAAGGGGGATCAGCCCCAGCATTTT.

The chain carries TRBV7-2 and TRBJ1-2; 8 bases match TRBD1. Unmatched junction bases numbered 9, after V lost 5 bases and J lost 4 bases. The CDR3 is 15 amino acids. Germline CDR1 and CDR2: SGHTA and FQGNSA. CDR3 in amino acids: CASSEGQGGGYGYTF. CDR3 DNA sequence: TGTGCCAGCAGCGAAGGACAGGGTGGCGGCTATGGCTACACCTTC.

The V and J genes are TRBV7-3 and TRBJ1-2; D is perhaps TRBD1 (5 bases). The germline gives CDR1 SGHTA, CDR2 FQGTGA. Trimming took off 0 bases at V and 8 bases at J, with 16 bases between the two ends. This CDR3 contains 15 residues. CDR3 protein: CASSLTSTAPVGYTF. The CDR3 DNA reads TGTGCCAGCAGCTTAACATCGACAGCCCCTGTCGGCTACACCTTC. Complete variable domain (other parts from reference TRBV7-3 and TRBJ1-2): GAGVSQTPSNKVTEKGKYVELRCDPISGHTALYWYRQSLGQGPEFLIYFQGTGAADDSGLPNDRFFAVRPEGSVSTLKIQRTERGDSAVYLCASSLTSTAPVGYTFGSGTRLTVV.

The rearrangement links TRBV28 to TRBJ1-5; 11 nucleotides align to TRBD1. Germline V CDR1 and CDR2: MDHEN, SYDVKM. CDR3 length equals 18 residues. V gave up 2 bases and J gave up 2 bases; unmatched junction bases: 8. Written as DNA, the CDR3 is TGTGCCAGCAGTTTAAGTGGACAGGGGGCGAGGGGCAATCAGCCCCAGCATTTT. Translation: CASSLSGQGARGNQPQHF.

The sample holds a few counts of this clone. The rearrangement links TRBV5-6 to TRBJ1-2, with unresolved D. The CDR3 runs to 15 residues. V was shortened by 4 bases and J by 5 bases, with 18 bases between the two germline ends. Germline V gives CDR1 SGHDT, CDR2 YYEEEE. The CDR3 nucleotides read TGTGCCAGCAGCCCCGGACTCTCCGGAGGGTATGGCTACACCTTC. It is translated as CASSPGLSGGYGYTF.

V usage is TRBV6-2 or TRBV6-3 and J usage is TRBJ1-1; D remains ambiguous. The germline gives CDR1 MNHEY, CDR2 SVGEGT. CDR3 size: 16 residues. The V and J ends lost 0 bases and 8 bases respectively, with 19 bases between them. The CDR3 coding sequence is TGTGCCAGCAGTTACTCGTATAATAAGATTGGCTTCGAAGCTTTCTTT. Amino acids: CASSYSYNKIGFEAFF.

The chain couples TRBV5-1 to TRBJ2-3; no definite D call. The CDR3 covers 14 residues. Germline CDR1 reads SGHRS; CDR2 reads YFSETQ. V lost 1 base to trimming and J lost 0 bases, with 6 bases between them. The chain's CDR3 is CASSLQTSTDTQYF. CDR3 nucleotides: TGCGCCAGCAGCTTGCAGACTAGCACAGATACGCAGTATTTT.

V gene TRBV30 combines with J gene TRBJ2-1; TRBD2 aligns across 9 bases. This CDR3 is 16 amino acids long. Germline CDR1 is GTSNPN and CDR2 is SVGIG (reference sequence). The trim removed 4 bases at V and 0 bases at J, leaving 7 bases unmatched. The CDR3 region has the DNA TGTGCCTGGATGGCGGGAGGGCCGGGCTCCTACAATGAGCAGTTCTTC. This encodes CAWMAGGPGSYNEQFF. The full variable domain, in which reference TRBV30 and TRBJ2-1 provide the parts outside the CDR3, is SQTIHQWPATLVQPVGSPLSLECTVEGTSNPNLYWYRQAAGRGLQLLFYSVGIGQISSEVPQNLSASRPQDRQFILSSKKLLLSDSGFYLCAWMAGGPGSYNEQFFGPGTRLTVL.

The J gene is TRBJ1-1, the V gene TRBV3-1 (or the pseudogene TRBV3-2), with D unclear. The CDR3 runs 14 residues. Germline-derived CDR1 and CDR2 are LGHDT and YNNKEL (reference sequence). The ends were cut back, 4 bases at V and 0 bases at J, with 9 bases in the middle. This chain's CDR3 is CASSRGFVNTEAFF. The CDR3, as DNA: TGTGCCAGCAGCCGAGGGTTCGTGAACACTGAAGCTTTCTTT.

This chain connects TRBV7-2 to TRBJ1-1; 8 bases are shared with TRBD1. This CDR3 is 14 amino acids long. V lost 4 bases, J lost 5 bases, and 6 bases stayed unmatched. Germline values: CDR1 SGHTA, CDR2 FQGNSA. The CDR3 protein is CASSYQGAGTEAFF. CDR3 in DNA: TGTGCCAGCAGCTACCAGGGGGCGGGAACTGAAGCTTTCTTT.

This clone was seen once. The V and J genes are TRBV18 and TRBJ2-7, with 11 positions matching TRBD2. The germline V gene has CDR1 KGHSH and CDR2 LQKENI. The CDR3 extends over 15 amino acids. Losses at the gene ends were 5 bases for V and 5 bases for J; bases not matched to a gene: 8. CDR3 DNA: TGTGCCAGCTCAGCACTAGCGGGGGTTAGGAACGAGCAGTACTTC. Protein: CASSALAGVRNEQYF.

In nucleotides, the CDR3 is TGTGCCACCAGCAGAGATCTTGGGACTAGCGGGGGTGCTAGCACAGATACGCAGTATTTT. Translated: CATSRDLGTSGGASTDTQYF. The chain employs TRBV15 and TRBJ2-3, with TRBD2 identical over 14 bases. CDR1 is LNHNV and CDR2 is YYDKDF in the germline V gene (reference sequence). CDR3 size: 20 residues. The V gene end was trimmed by 0 bases and the J gene end by 0 bases; junction bases not matched to a gene: 8. The full variable domain, completed using reference TRBV15 and TRBJ2-3, is DAMVIQNPRYQVTQFGKPVTLSCSQTLNHNVMYWYQQKSSQAPKLLFHYYDKDFNNEADTPDNFQSRRPNTSFCFLDIRSPGLGDTAMYLCATSRDLGTSGGASTDTQYFGPGTRLTVL.